These T cell receptor beta chains were read from a single sample in a study of cytomegalovirus exposure and HLA in healthy donors. The method was immunoSEQ multiplex PCR; TCRdb's version includes in-frame clones alone and lacks a portion of them. The sample has 250,000 to 300,000 clones; approximately 85% are singletons. Material for sequencing was PBMCs. All receptors come from a woman between 40 and 50 years old in good health and CMV-seropositive. CDR3s leave out the opening cysteine and the closing phenylalanine or tryptophan. The D gene is left open where the match is weak.

CDR3aa	j_gene	v_gene	d_gene
AISGDRLNTGELF	TRBJ2-2	TRBV10-3	-
SVEGGYRGRGTQY	TRBJ2-5	TRBV29-1	-
AWSYRGYSTDTQY	TRBJ2-3	TRBV30	TRBD1
ASSLLTATGNEQY	TRBJ2-7	TRBV28	-
ASSLAGFGNTIY	TRBJ1-3	TRBV5-1	-
ASSQDRQGPYYNSPLH	TRBJ1-6	TRBV4-3	TRBD1
ASSVGASGRSGTGELF	TRBJ2-2	TRBV9	TRBD2
ASSFADRNYNEQF	TRBJ2-1	TRBV7-9	-
AWSATRPGELF	TRBJ2-2	TRBV30	-
AWTIRAGAGYT	TRBJ1-2	TRBV30	-
ASSGQVLGNTEAF	TRBJ1-1	TRBV2	-
SSSLTDTQY	TRBJ2-3	TRBV7-9	-
ASSPQIVTDSYEQY	TRBJ2-7	TRBV19	-
ASSTRLAGYNEQF	TRBJ2-1	TRBV27	TRBD2
ASSRWWDRAQPQH	TRBJ1-5	TRBV4-3	TRBD1
ASSFPVAGLETDTQY	TRBJ2-3	TRBV11-2	TRBD2
ASQLSGSTDTQY	TRBJ2-3	TRBV27	TRBD2
ASSYSSAGVDTEAF	TRBJ1-1	TRBV6-5	-
ASSSDLSSYNEQF	TRBJ2-1	TRBV5-4	-
ASSLWAGEGEKLF	TRBJ1-4	TRBV5-1	-
ASSQGATSGAQETQY	TRBJ2-5	TRBV7-2	TRBD2
ASSHPEGTSARPLGEQY	TRBJ2-7	TRBV7-9	TRBD2
SVEGAGPLLSGNEQF	TRBJ2-1	TRBV29-1	-
ASSISADTQY	TRBJ2-3	TRBV28	-
ASRSSGGLGTDTQY	TRBJ2-3	TRBV27	TRBD2
ASSLSVRRGPYEQY	TRBJ2-7	TRBV7-7	-
ASSLWGTGAFKGTEAF	TRBJ1-1	TRBV28	TRBD1
ASSTLTDSNIQY	TRBJ2-4	TRBV6-5	-
ASRTGGNTIY	TRBJ1-3	TRBV28	TRBD1
ASRENTGGGTDTQY	TRBJ2-3	TRBV28	TRBD1
ASSPRDRGTEAF	TRBJ1-1	TRBV19	TRBD1
ASSWGLTGGHTEAF	TRBJ1-1	TRBV5-4	TRBD1
ASSAYREVTEAF	TRBJ1-1	TRBV7-2	-
ASSYSGADSPLH	TRBJ1-6	TRBV6-5	-
AWRQIMNTEAF	TRBJ1-1	TRBV30	-
ASSIATSGSYEQY	TRBJ2-7	TRBV19	TRBD2
ASYGGGRLSSYNEQF	TRBJ2-1	TRBV28	TRBD2
ASSLVTRQGYGYT	TRBJ1-2	TRBV7-8	-
ASSSHSQGIGQF	TRBJ2-1	TRBV7-2	-
ASSLAGGTYEQY	TRBJ2-7	TRBV7-9	-
AWIAAGDTGELF	TRBJ2-2	TRBV30	TRBD2
ASSAGTSGRVGVSYEQY	TRBJ2-7	TRBV7-9	TRBD2
ASSMGPAETAYEQY	TRBJ2-7	TRBV19	-
ASSGRNASGANGLT	TRBJ2-6	TRBV9	-
ASSPLSQANTGELF	TRBJ2-2	TRBV18	-
ASSRVPGNQYNEQF	TRBJ2-1	TRBV18	-
ASSILSYEQY	TRBJ2-7	TRBV5-1	-
ASSGGSGSSQY	TRBJ2-3	TRBV9	TRBD2
ASSRGLAGGTSYEQY	TRBJ2-7	TRBV7-2	TRBD2
AWSVAGGGLDTQY	TRBJ2-3	TRBV30	TRBD2
ASSGGRGTGELF	TRBJ2-2	TRBV9	-
ASSSRVTGNSYEQY	TRBJ2-7	TRBV7-9	TRBD1
ASSLDRAGEQY	-	TRBV5-4	TRBD1
ASSLPQGGLEKLF	TRBJ1-4	TRBV28	TRBD1
ASSLGGQNSYEQY	TRBJ2-7	TRBV13	TRBD1
ASSQDMATSGGYNEQF	TRBJ2-1	TRBV4-1	TRBD2
ASSTGQVNEQF	TRBJ2-1	TRBV5-4	-
ASSPRTSGAANTGELF	TRBJ2-2	TRBV5-5	TRBD2
ASSLGHASNQPQH	TRBJ1-5	TRBV19	-